Included here is one TCR beta chain sequence, with context. Its antigen is undetermined. This sample was taken from a study of graft-versus-host responses after intestinal transplantation. Study information: Recipients underwent multivisceral, liver-intestinal, or isolated intestinal transplants. Regarding the study as a whole: Among circulating GvH clones, peak levels were associated with early post-transplant declines in HvG clones. Within allografts, high graft-versus-host to host-versus-graft clonal ratios were seen among patients with graft-donor T cell macrochimerism. Analysis identified GvH clones in recipient marrow, with some appearing first in ileum or blood.

Repertoires were generated with immunoSEQ multiplex PCR, while TCRdb's copy carries only in-frame clones and drops some. Of 80,000 to 95,000 clones listed, under 95% are singletons. The CDR3 has 14 amino acids. V dropped 0 bases and J dropped 7 bases, with 11 bases sitting between them. Germline-derived CDR1 and CDR2 are PRHDT and FYEKMQ (reference sequence). The TCR sequence derives from a human donor who received an intestinal transplant. The source was unstimulated CD8+ T cells sorted from spleen or lymph node cells, collected before intestinal transplant. This chain uses TRBV13 with TRBJ2-3, with D possibly TRBD1 on 5 matching bases. The CDR3 DNA reads TGTGCCAGCAGCTTAGGTGGGGCTGCTTATACGCAGTATTTT. It codes for CASSLGGAAYTQYF.